This T cell receptor beta chain was sequenced for a study of T cells expressing NK-cell markers. There are 13 residues in the CDR3. Germline V lookup: CDR1 MNHNS, CDR2 SASEGT. Production of TCR beta cDNA relied on 5'RACE template switching with UMIs. After re-calling the 5' RACE reads, TCRdb lists one entry per CDR3 protein, DNA absent. The sample has around 550,000 distinct CDR3 sequences; the top ten hold around 4%. Study results and limitations: Top CD8+ clonotypes included the dominant CD3+CD56+NKG2C+ clonotypes in roughly 6 donors.

In regard to this clonotype: Its target is not known.

V gene TRBV6-1 combines with J gene TRBJ2-2. This clonotype originated in a man aged 18 to 30 in good health. Material for sequencing was blood T cells: a sorted CD56 or NKG2C T cell subset, CD4+ or CD8+ T cells, or bulk PBMC T cells (not recorded which). The CDR3: CASSPVSSGELFF.